This TCR beta chain was captured in a study of regulatory T cells in long-lasting Graves disease. Study as a whole: Prior antithyroid drug treatment in newly diagnosed Graves' patients lasted under 3 months.

The CDR3 spans 13 residues. The germline V and J ends were trimmed by 3 bases and 7 bases, with 10 bases remaining between them. CDR1 and CDR2 from the germline V gene are LNHDA and SQIVND (reference sequence). Comment on this clonotype: Its matching antigen is unknown.

Findings and limits, study-wide: Newly diagnosed Graves' patients had higher TCR diversity than persistent ones.

The time point: newly diagnosed GD, antithyroid drugs for less than 3 months. PBMCs provided the RNA from which the TCR library was made. Building the TCR beta libraries relied on iRepertoire HTBI primers, and CDR3 regions underwent Arm-PCR. MiXCR was run by TCRdb on the multiplex PCR reads, yielding one entry per CDR3 protein. The data contain hundreds of thousands of distinct CDR3 sequences, 13% of them singletons. The sample was also linked to a second study, of T cells in Graves' hyperthyroidism and ophthalmopathy. That paper states: First-round RT-PCR with HTBI primers amplified the TCR CDR3 region.

The V gene is TRBV19, the J gene TRBJ1-3, with D hard to call. This TCR came from a man under 40 with Graves disease. Sequences were derived from peripheral blood mononuclear cells (PBMCs), sampled at new diagnosis, from a patient treated with antithyroid drugs. The CDR3 spells CASSIGGSNTIYF. The CDR3 DNA sequence: TGTGCCAGTAGTATCGGCGGTTCGAACACCATATATTTT.